This T cell receptor beta chain stems from a study of regulatory T cells in long-lasting Graves disease (dated by TCRdb to the early 2020s). Study-wide context: To count as having persistent Graves' disease, a patient had to have received antithyroid drug treatment for over 5 years with TSH receptor autoantibodies remaining persistently positive. Persistent Graves' disease patients were compared with newly diagnosed Graves' disease patients by peripheral blood TCR sequencing and RNA sequencing. The study took place in China and was registered as a clinical trial. A total of around 35 samples underwent TCR sequencing: about 13 from persistent and some 20 from newly diagnosed Graves' disease patients. On average, persistent Graves' disease patients in the clinical cohort had been on antithyroid drugs for around 9.5 years. The study at large found these results: Persistent Graves' disease patients showed lower TCR Shannon entropy and fewer highly expanded clones than newly diagnosed patients, suggesting clonal expansion. A larger number of public clonotypes was shared among persistent patients (approximately 3,000) than among newly diagnosed patients (about 990). Sequencing and analysis were restricted to the TCR beta chain. Because the primary lesion, thyroid tissue, could not be accessed, the study looked at peripheral blood alone. Persistent disease showed preferential use of TRBV28, TRBJ1-2 and TRBJ2-5, whereas newly diagnosed disease favored TRBV20-1 and TRBJ2-1. The authors noted that the small sample size was a limitation that may lower accuracy.

The library was produced with multiplex PCR. The sequencing machine was an Illumina HiSeq 4000. iRepertoire HTBI primers and Arm-PCR amplification of CDR3 regions were used to construct TCR beta libraries. PCR products were gel purified before sequencing. For the original study's pipeline: Across samples, roughly 60 TRBV and 15 or so TRBJ segments were identified and used for gene usage analysis of CDR3 amino acid clonotypes. Filtered high-quality paired reads were merged into contigs using COPE and FqMerger. Contigs were aligned with BLAST to IMGT TRBV, TRBD and TRBJ reference genes, and CDR3 was defined per IMGT. Clonotypes above 0.1% frequency were classified as highly expanded clones. Shannon entropy was used to measure repertoire diversity, and the Gini coefficient was used to measure V-J evenness. A clonotype was considered public if more than one individual shared it. TCRdb reran the public reads through fastp at Q25 and MiXCR, keeping productive beta chains. Every distinct CDR3 protein forms one entry, paired with its most common genes and DNA. TCRdb, rather than the study authors, made the V and J calls. Here the sample has 500,000 to 800,000 distinct CDR3 sequences; around 32% occur a single time. The leading ten clones occupy about 40% of the sample.

In regard to this clonotype: Its antigen is currently not known. Base-call qualities are not available, and no considerably larger clone is one nucleotide away.

The V end loses 6 bases and the J end loses 0 bases, and a stretch of 17 bases separates them. Based on the germline V gene (reference sequence), the CDR1 and CDR2 sequences are DFQATT and SNEGSKA. The CDR3 runs 15 residues from the cysteine to the phenylalanine. Of the read, only the CDR3 DNA is kept; its 45 bases are in frame from base 1. Taken with the paper, the label for time point translates to: persistent/refractory GD, antithyroid drugs over 5 years with positive TRAb. For both TCR sequencing and RNA sequencing, RNA was extracted from PBMCs in TRIzol. Graves' disease was diagnosed according to American Thyroid Association guidelines. The patients came from an endocrinology department in Xi'an, China. Each patient gave approximately 10 milliliters of peripheral blood, collected in an EDTA anticoagulant tube. Ficoll Paque Plus density gradient separation was used to isolate PBMCs, and no further T cell sorting was done. An Agilent 2100 Bioanalyzer and agarose gel were used to check RNA quality, and a NanoDrop 2000 was used to measure RNA concentration.

The chain was built from TRBV20-1 and TRBJ1-2, with TRBD1 as a weak D call on 5 bases. The sequenced sample was peripheral blood mononuclear cells (PBMCs), obtained when the disease was refractory, from a patient treated with antithyroid drugs. The sequence was obtained from a female donor with Graves disease. The sequenced DNA: TGCAGTGCCGCCTGGCAGGGCCGTACTAACTATGGCTACACCTTC. It encodes CSAAWQGRTNYGYTF.